The sequence of this T cell receptor (beta chain) was determined in a study of response to subunit inactivated influenza vaccine. TCRdb independently ran MiXCR on the RT-PCR reads; one entry per CDR3 protein. Of approximately 680,000 distinct CDR3 sequences listed, roughly 14% are singletons. This clonotype came up a few times. The sequencing here drew on PBMCs from blood, taken approximately 12 days after vaccination. The receptor's source is a man in his forties or fifties who received an inactivated influenza vaccine.

CDR3 amino acids: CASSPRGAGGRMNEQFF. DNA of the CDR3: TGTGCCAGCAGCCCCCGAGGAGCGGGGGGCCGTATGAATGAGCAGTTCTTC. This rearrangement joins TRBV7-9 to TRBJ2-1, with TRBD2 matching over 9 bases. CDR3 length: 17 residues. V lost 5 bases, J lost 7 bases, and 15 bases stayed unmatched. Germline V lookup: CDR1 SEHNR, CDR2 FQNEAQ (reference sequence).